The 15 T cell receptor beta chains below all came from one sample that was sequenced in a study of PD-1 blockade in classical Hodgkin lymphoma. Data came from immunoSEQ multiplex PCR; TCRdb stores just in-frame clones and leaves some out. This table has about 47,000 clones, roughly three quarters appearing once. Time point here: cycle 4 day 1 (C4D1), after five to seven weeks of nivolumab. All trial patients relapsed after autologous stem cell transplantation. Sample: peripheral blood mononuclear cells (PBMCs), taken before the fourth cycle of nivolumab. The receptor set was obtained from a human donor with classical Hodgkin lymphoma.

This clone has a single count. The chain couples TRBV10-3 to TRBJ1-2, with 8 positions matching TRBD1. The CDR3 loop spans 14 amino acids. J lost 6 bases, V lost 7 bases, and 10 bases had no gene match. In germline, CDR1 is ENHRY, CDR2 SYGVKD. Written as DNA, the CDR3 is TGTGCCATCAATTTGCCTGACAGGGGACATGGCTACACCTTC. Translation: CAINLPDRGHGYTF.

This clone was seen only a few times. The gene calls are TRBV18 and TRBJ1-5, with 7 positions matching TRBD1. V lost 4 bases to trimming and J lost 0 bases; unmatched junction nucleotides: 6. The V gene's germline CDR1 is KGHSH and CDR2 LQKENI. CDR3 size: 16 residues. The CDR3 DNA sequence: TGTGCCAGCTCACGGGCTCGACAGGGTAGCAATCAGCCCCAGCATTTT. Translation gives CASSRARQGSNQPQHF.

This chain links TRBV30 with TRBJ2-7; no definite D call. The CDR3 totals 13 residues. Germline-derived CDR1 and CDR2 are GTSNPN and SVGIG (reference sequence). V shed 5 bases and J shed 6 bases, with 17 bases lying between them. CDR3: CAWGILSWGEQYF. In DNA form, the CDR3 reads TGTGCCTGGGGCATCCTATCCTGGGGCGAGCAGTACTTC.

This clone was seen just once. The chain joins TRBV5-1 to TRBJ2-5; 7 bases match TRBD2. There are 16 residues in the CDR3. J lost 2 bases, V lost 2 bases, and 9 bases had no gene match. Germline V gives CDR1 SGHRS, CDR2 YFSETQ. Here the CDR3 reads CASSLGAGQGQETQYF. The CDR3, as DNA: TGCGCCAGCAGCTTAGGAGCGGGGCAAGGGCAAGAGACCCAGTACTTC.

This chain connects TRBV28 to TRBJ1-4; a weak D match, TRBD1 (5 bases). Germline V gene data show CDR1 as MDHEN and CDR2 as SYDVKM. This CDR3 region has 19 residues. The V gene lost 5 bases and the J gene lost 0 bases, with 22 bases spanning the gap. The chain's CDR3 is CASSRYGPGGGATNEKLFF. The CDR3 DNA reads TGTGCCAGCAGTCGCTATGGTCCAGGTGGGGGGGCAACTAATGAAAAACTGTTTTTT. Looking up the rest from reference TRBV28 and TRBJ1-4 gives the full variable domain: DVKVTQSSRYLVKRTGEKVFLECVQDMDHENMFWYRQDPGLGLRLIYFSYDVKMKEKGDIPEGYSVSREKKERFSLILESASTNQTSMYLCASSRYGPGGGATNEKLFFGSGTQLSVL.

This chain joins TRBV15 and TRBJ2-2, with D uncertain. The CDR3 sequence is 16 residues long. From germline, CDR1 is LNHNV and CDR2 YYDKDF (reference sequence). V was shortened by 6 bases and J by 0 bases, with 14 bases between the two germline ends. CDR3 sequence (DNA): TGTGCCACCAGTCCACTACGGTTCGCGAACACCGGGGAGCTGTTTTTT. Its protein product is CATSPLRFANTGELFF.

The J gene is TRBJ1-1, the V gene TRBV25-1; D unresolved. CDR1 is MGHDK and CDR2 is SYGVNS in the germline V gene. The length of the CDR3 is 13 residues. Trimming took off 4 bases at V and 0 bases at J, with 6 bases between the two ends. CDR3 protein: CASSVSVNTEAFF. The CDR3 DNA reads TGTGCCAGCAGTGTGTCAGTGAACACTGAAGCTTTCTTT.

V usage is TRBV5-1 and J usage is TRBJ1-3; D is unclear. Germline CDR1 and CDR2: SGHRS and YFSETQ. V lost 0 bases and J 0 bases, leaving 7 bases between the germline ends. The CDR3 covers 15 residues. CDR3 coding DNA: TGCGCCAGCAGCTTGGAGCGGTCCTCTGGAAACACCATATATTTT. Its protein product is CASSLERSSGNTIYF.

The J gene is TRBJ2-3, the V gene TRBV10-1, with 7 bases fitting TRBD2. The V segment lost 4 bases and the J segment 10 bases; nucleotides outside the gene matches: 8. Germline V lookup: CDR1 WNHNN, CDR2 SYGVQD (reference sequence). The CDR3 contains 13 residues. DNA of the CDR3: TGCGCCAGCAGTGGGAAGGAGGCGGGGGCGCAGTATTTT. It specifies CASSGKEAGAQYF.

The chain joins TRBV6-5 to TRBJ2-2; TRBD2 is a possible D gene (5 bases). Trimming took 0 bases from V and 2 from J, leaving 10 bases between them. Germline V lookup: CDR1 MNHEY, CDR2 SVGAGI. The CDR3 runs 16 residues. The CDR3 nucleotides are TGTGCCAGCAGTTACTCGAGGGTGGGAAACACCGGGGAGCTGTTTTTT. It translates to CASSYSRVGNTGELFF.

This rearrangement joins TRBV6-4 to TRBJ2-1; unclear D gene. CDR3 size: 14 residues. The V gene lost 3 bases and the J gene lost 8 bases, with 14 bases spanning the gap. Germline V lookup: CDR1 MRHNA, CDR2 SNTAGT. In DNA form, the CDR3 reads TGTGCCAGCAGTGATCCGACCCAAGGCGATGAGCAGTTCTTC. This gives the protein CASSDPTQGDEQFF.

The rearrangement uses TRBV7-2 and TRBJ2-7; 11 positions match TRBD2. CDR1 is SGHTA and CDR2 is FQGNSA in the germline V gene. Trimming took 0 bases from V and 12 from J; bases not matched to a gene: 10. CDR3 size: 15 residues. In DNA form, the CDR3 reads TGTGCCAGCAGCTTAGCCCCGCTTACTAGCGGGGGTTTGTACTTC. Encoded protein: CASSLAPLTSGGLYF.

The sample holds a few counts of this clone. This chain connects TRBV12-2 to TRBJ1-5; the table names TRBD1, a call not compared with the DNA. TRBV12-2 is a pseudogene. The CDR3 has 15 residues. CDR3 protein: CASRLAGTGEQPQHF. The CDR3 bases are TGTGCAAGTCGCTTGGCCGGGACAGGGGAACAGCCCCAGCATTTT.

The rearrangement uses TRBV7-3 and TRBJ1-1; D call uncertain. The germline V gene has CDR1 SGHTA and CDR2 FQGTGA. There are 12 residues in the CDR3. The V gene lost 4 bases and the J gene lost 2 bases, with 5 bases spanning the gap. CDR3 residues: CASSSHNTEAFF. DNA for the CDR3: TGTGCCAGCAGCTCCCATAACACTGAAGCTTTCTTT.

This clone was recorded once. The rearrangement uses TRBV10-3 and TRBJ2-1, with D possibly being TRBD1 (6 bases). V shed 5 bases and J shed 11 bases, with 16 bases lying between them. This CDR3 region has 13 residues. The germline V gene has CDR1 ENHRY and CDR2 SYGVKD. CDR3: CAISTSPGDKQFF. The CDR3 DNA follows: TGTGCCATCAGTACCTCCCCAGGGGATAAGCAGTTCTTC.